These 18 T cell receptor beta chains originate from one sample sequenced in a study of blood T cell repertoires in COVID-19. The protocol was immunoSEQ multiplex PCR, while the TCRdb copy is restricted to in-frame clones and leaves out a portion. The sample consists of 35,000 to 55,000 clones, roughly nine tenths of them appearing once. Sequencing used peripheral blood. These receptor sequences come from a man between 65 and 80 years old with active COVID-19.

The chain has TRBV5-4 and TRBJ2-5, with TRBD1 identical over 10 bases. Germline CDR1 and CDR2: SGHNT and YYREEE (reference sequence). J lost 5 bases, V lost 4 bases, and 8 bases had no gene match. This CDR3 comprises 15 residues. CDR3 nucleotide sequence: TGTGCCAGCAGCACCAGACAGGGGGCCGGGGAGACCCAGTACTTC. Translation gives CASSTRQGAGETQYF.

The V and J genes are TRBV11-2 and TRBJ2-1; the match to TRBD2 covers 7 bases. The CDR3 runs 14 residues. From germline, CDR1 is SGHAT and CDR2 FQNNGV. The ends lost 1 base at V and 7 bases at J; junction bases unmatched: 4. As DNA, the CDR3 is TGTGCCAGCAGCTTAGGGCGAGCGGGGAATGAGCAGTTCTTC. The encoded protein is CASSLGRAGNEQFF.

The CDR3 DNA reads as TGCGCCAGCAGTCATCGACCCGACGCGCCCGACAGCCCACTCCTTACCCGCTCCTACGAGCAGTACTTC. It is translated as CASSHRPDAPDSPLLTRSYEQYF. This chain joins TRBV23-1 and TRBJ2-7, with D possibly TRBD1 on 5 matching bases. TRBV23-1 is an open reading frame whose function is uncertain. There are 23 residues in the CDR3. V was trimmed by 3 bases and J by 0 bases, leaving 36 bases between them.

The J gene is TRBJ2-4, the V gene TRBV19; TRBD2 matches at 7 bases. V was pared by 3 bases and J by 6 bases, with 8 bases of the junction left unmatched. Germline V gene sequence: CDR1 LNHDA, CDR2 SQIVND (reference sequence). There are 15 residues in the CDR3. The CDR3 region has the DNA TGTGCCAGTAGTATCGCCAGGGAGGGTCTAAACATTCAGTACTTC. Protein sequence: CASSIAREGLNIQYF.

The V gene is TRBV7-2, the J gene TRBJ2-6; D unclear. In germline, CDR1 is SGHTA, CDR2 FQGNSA. V gave up 1 base and J gave up 0 bases, with 4 bases separating them. The CDR3 totals 15 residues. This chain's CDR3 is CASSLGSSGANVLTF. DNA for the CDR3: TGTGCCAGCAGCTTAGGGAGCTCTGGGGCCAACGTCCTGACTTTC.

This chain links TRBV10-3 with TRBJ1-1, with TRBD1 matching over 7 bases. J gave up 1 base and V 8 bases, and 7 bases lay outside the gene matches. Germline loops: CDR1 ENHRY, CDR2 SYGVKD. This CDR3 has 14 residues. The CDR3 protein is CAILRDSPNTEAFF. For the CDR3, the DNA is TGTGCCATCCTTCGGGACAGTCCGAACACTGAAGCTTTCTTT.

CDR3 region: CASSLRLAGYQETQYF. CDR3 coding DNA: TGTGCCAGCAGCTTAAGACTAGCGGGGTACCAAGAGACCCAGTACTTC. The gene calls are TRBV7-6 and TRBJ2-5; 11 nucleotides align to TRBD2. CDR3 size: 16 residues. After removal of 2 bases from V and 0 bases from J, the junction contained 2 bases not matched to a gene. Germline CDR1 reads SGHVS; CDR2 reads FNYEAQ.

This clone was counted once. The rearrangement links TRBV19 to TRBJ2-7; no firm D call. Germline-derived CDR1 and CDR2 are LNHDA and SQIVND (reference sequence). Trimming removed 2 bases from V and 5 bases from J, with 10 bases in between. This CDR3 spans 13 amino acids. CDR3 DNA sequence: TGTGCCAGTAGTATAATGGTGAGCGACGAGCAGTACTTC. Its protein product is CASSIMVSDEQYF.

Here the CDR3 DNA reads TGTGCCAGCAGACCTACCGATCACAGGGGAGGAGGCGGTCAGCCCCAGCATTTT. Encoded protein: CASRPTDHRGGGGQPQHF. This chain joins TRBV6-2 or TRBV6-3 and TRBJ1-5; 7 nucleotides agree with TRBD1. This CDR3 has 18 residues. Germline V gene sequence: CDR1 MNHEY, CDR2 SVGEGT. V was clipped by 6 bases and J by 6 bases; unmatched bases: 20.

This clone was picked up one time. The V call is TRBV7-8, the J call TRBJ1-2; TRBD1 matches at 9 bases. V lost 6 bases, J lost 3 bases, and 17 bases stayed unmatched. This CDR3 spans 18 amino acids. CDR1 and CDR2 (germline): SGHVS, FQNEAQ. The DNA of the CDR3 is TGTGCCAGCAGTCCTTCCACTCCGGGACAGGGAGGGGACTATGGCTACACCTTC. Translating gives CASSPSTPGQGGDYGYTF.

This chain joins TRBV5-8 and TRBJ2-3; 11 nucleotides agree with TRBD2. The CDR3 consists of 18 residues. Germline V gives CDR1 SGHTS, CDR2 YDEGEE. J gave up 3 bases and V 0 bases, and 9 bases lay outside the gene matches. As DNA, the CDR3 is TGTGCCAGCAGCTTGGCCGGGGTAGCGGGGGGGCATACAGATACGCAGTATTTT. The encoded protein is CASSLAGVAGGHTDTQYF. The full variable domain, rest sourced from reference TRBV5-8 and TRBJ2-3, is EAGVTQSPTHLIKTRGQQATLRCSPISGHTSVYWYQQALGLGLQFLLWYDEGEERNRGNFPPRFSGRQFPNYSSELNVNALELEDSALYLCASSLAGVAGGHTDTQYFGPGTRLTVL.

This chain links TRBV6-6 with TRBJ1-1; tentatively, D is TRBD1 (6 bases). V was trimmed by 0 bases and J by 2 bases, leaving 7 bases between them. CDR3 length: 14 residues. Germline-derived CDR1 and CDR2 are MNHNY and SVGAGI (reference sequence). The chain's CDR3 is CASSYSTGNTEAFF. The CDR3 DNA reads as TGTGCCAGCAGTTACTCGACAGGCAACACTGAAGCTTTCTTT.

V gene TRBV7-2 combines with J gene TRBJ2-5; 8 nucleotides align to TRBD2. This CDR3 is 15 amino acids long. The V gene end was trimmed by 4 bases and the J gene end by 4 bases; junction bases not matched to a gene: 8. Germline CDR1 SGHTA, CDR2 FQGNSA. The chain's CDR3 is CASSSGTRRGETQYF. The CDR3, as DNA: TGTGCCAGCAGCTCGGGGACTAGACGAGGAGAGACCCAGTACTTC.

The rearrangement joins TRBV6-5 to TRBJ1-1; D possibly corresponds to TRBD1 (6 bases). The length of the CDR3 is 16 residues. Germline CDR1 reads MNHEY; CDR2 reads SVGAGI. Trimming removed 0 bases from V and 1 base from J, with 12 bases in between. The CDR3 region has the DNA TGTGCCAGCAGTTACTCAATACCGGGACAGAACACTGAAGCTTTCTTT. The encoded protein is CASSYSIPGQNTEAFF.

The V and J genes are TRBV4-2 and TRBJ2-3, with D maybe TRBD2 (7 bases). V lost 3 bases to trimming and J lost 0 bases, with 13 bases between them. Germline V gene lookup returns CDR1 LGHNA and CDR2 YNFKEQ. The CDR3 consists of 16 residues. The CDR3 DNA reads as TGTGCCAGCAGCCACCCCGGGGGGCCGAGCACAGATACGCAGTATTTT. Protein sequence: CASSHPGGPSTDTQYF.

V usage is TRBV6-6 and J usage is TRBJ1-6, with 9 bases that match TRBD1. Losses at the gene ends were 5 bases for V and 5 bases for J; bases not matched to a gene: 4. The CDR3 is 15 amino acids. Looked up from germline, CDR1 is MNHNY and CDR2 is SVGAGI (reference sequence). CDR3 residues: CASSGQGKDNSPLHF. The CDR3 DNA is TGTGCCAGCAGTGGACAGGGGAAGGATAATTCACCCCTCCACTTT.

The V and J genes are TRBV7-9 and TRBJ2-3; 8 nucleotides line up with TRBD2. Germline CDR1 and CDR2: SEHNR and FQNEAQ (reference sequence). This CDR3 is 14 amino acids long. V lost 5 bases to trimming and J lost 2 bases; unmatched junction nucleotides: 3. CDR3: CASSQRGNTDTQYF. The CDR3 DNA follows: TGTGCCAGCAGCCAGCGGGGGAACACAGATACGCAGTATTTT.

The chain combines TRBV5-4 with TRBJ2-1; 8 bases line up with TRBD1. After removal of 0 bases from V and 8 bases from J, the junction contained 4 bases not matched to a gene. Germline V lookup: CDR1 SGHNT, CDR2 YYREEE (reference sequence). CDR3 length: 14 amino acids. The chain's CDR3 is CASSLDRGEHEQFF. In DNA form, the CDR3 reads TGTGCCAGCAGCTTGGACAGGGGGGAACATGAGCAGTTCTTC.